This T cell receptor beta chain was documented in a study of blood T cell repertoires in COVID-19. Libraries were prepared by immunoSEQ multiplex PCR; TCRdb keeps only in-frame clonotypes and omits some of them. The sample lists hundreds of thousands of clones, about nine tenths occurring once. The CDR3 consists of 13 residues. V trimming: 5 bases; J trimming: 4 bases; junction bases outside the gene matches: 6. Germline-derived CDR1 and CDR2 are SGHRS and YFSETQ. The clonotype originates from a man aged 25 to 40 who had recovered from COVID-19. The J gene is TRBJ2-7, the V gene TRBV5-1, with 7 bases that match TRBD2. Sequenced material: PBMCs or T cells enriched from blood (not recorded which). The CDR3 DNA is TGCGCCAGCAGTCGGGGGGTTAGATACGAGCAGTACTTC. Translation: CASSRGVRYEQYF.